Sequencing of this T cell receptor beta chain was carried out in a study of CD8+CD57+ T cells in acquired aplastic anemia. At the level of the study: Sorted CD4+ and CD8+ cells gave a mean 3.2 ug DNA, range roughly 0.19 to 30 ug. Whole-study findings and limits: Patients and controls had in common twenty-nine CD8+ CDR3 sequences.

This clonotype was seen only a few times. Its antigen is currently unknown. Patients picked for sequencing had shown CD8+CD57+ cell expansion detected by flow cytometry. At the time of blood sampling, patients had not yet received any therapy. Profiling of TCR beta VDJ combinations and CDR3 sequences used genomic DNA as template. TCRdb used MiXCR to reprocess the reads, holding one entry per CDR3 protein. Here the sample spans under 200,000 distinct CDR3 sequences, about 50% being singletons. The CDR3 is made up of 15 amino acids. V lost 3 bases and J lost 9, with 15 bases in between. Germline V gives CDR1 ENHRY, CDR2 SYGVKD.

This sequence joins TRBV10-3 and TRBJ1-6; D is possibly TRBD1 (5 bases). This TCR was sampled from a human donor with aplastic anemia. The sample comprised sorted CD4+, CD8+, or CD8+CD57+ T cells (not recorded which) from PBMCs. CDR3 DNA sequence: TGTGCCATCAGTGAAAATCCCGGGGCAAGTTCACCCCTCCACTTT. Amino acid sequence: CAISENPGASSPLHF.